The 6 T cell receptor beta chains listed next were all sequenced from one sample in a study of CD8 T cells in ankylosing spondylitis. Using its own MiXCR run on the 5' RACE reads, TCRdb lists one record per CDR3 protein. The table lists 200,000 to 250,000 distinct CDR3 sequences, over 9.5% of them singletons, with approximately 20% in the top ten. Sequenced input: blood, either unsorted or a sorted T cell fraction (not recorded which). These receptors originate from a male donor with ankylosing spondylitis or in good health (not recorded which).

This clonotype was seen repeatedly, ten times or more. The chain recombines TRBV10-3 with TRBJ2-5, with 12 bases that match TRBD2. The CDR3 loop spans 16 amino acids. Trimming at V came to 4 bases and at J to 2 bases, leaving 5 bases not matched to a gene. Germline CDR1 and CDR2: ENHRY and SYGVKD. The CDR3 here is CAISGTSGDKQETQYF. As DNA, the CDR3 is TGTGCCATCAGTGGGACTAGCGGGGATAAACAAGAGACCCAGTACTTC.

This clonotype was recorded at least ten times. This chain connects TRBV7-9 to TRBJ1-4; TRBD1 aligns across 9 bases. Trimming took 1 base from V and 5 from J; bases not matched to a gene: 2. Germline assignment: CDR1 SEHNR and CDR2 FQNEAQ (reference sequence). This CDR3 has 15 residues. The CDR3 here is CASSLVGQGNEKLFF. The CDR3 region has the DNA TGTGCCAGCAGCTTAGTGGGACAGGGAAATGAAAAACTGTTTTTT.

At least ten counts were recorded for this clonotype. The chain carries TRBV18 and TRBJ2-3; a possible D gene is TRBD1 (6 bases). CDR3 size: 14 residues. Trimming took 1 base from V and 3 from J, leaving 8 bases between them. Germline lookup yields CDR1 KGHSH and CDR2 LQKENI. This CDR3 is CASSPLQGTDTQYF. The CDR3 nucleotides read TGTGCCAGCTCACCACTCCAGGGGACAGATACGCAGTATTTT.

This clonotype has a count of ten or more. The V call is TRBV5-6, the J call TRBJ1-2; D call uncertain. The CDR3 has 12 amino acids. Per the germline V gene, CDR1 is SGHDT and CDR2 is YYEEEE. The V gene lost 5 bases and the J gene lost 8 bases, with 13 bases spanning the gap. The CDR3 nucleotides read TGTGCCAGCAGGCGTCCGGAGGGAGGCTACACCTTC. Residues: CASRRPEGGYTF. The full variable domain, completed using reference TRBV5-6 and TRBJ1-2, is DAGVTQSPTHLIKTRGQQVTLRCSPKSGHDTVSWYQQALGQGPQFIFQYYEEEERQRGNFPDRFSGHQFPNYSSELNVNALLLGDSALYLCASRRPEGGYTFGSGTRLTVV.

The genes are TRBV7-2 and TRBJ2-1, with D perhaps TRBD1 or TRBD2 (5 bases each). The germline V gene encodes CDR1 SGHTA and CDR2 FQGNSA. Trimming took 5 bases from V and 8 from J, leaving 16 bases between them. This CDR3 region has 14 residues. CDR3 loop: CASSRSGTGDEQFF. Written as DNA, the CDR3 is TGTGCCAGCAGCAGATCCGGGACCGGGGATGAGCAGTTCTTC.

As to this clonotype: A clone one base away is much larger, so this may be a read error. The CDR3 protein is CSVDLGLGYNEQFF. The CDR3 nucleotides are TGCAGCGTTGATTTGGGACTAGGTTACAATGAGCAGTTCTTC. V is TRBV29-1 and J is TRBJ2-1; TRBD2 aligns across 8 bases. The germline gives CDR1 SQVTM, CDR2 ANQGSEA. The CDR3 spans 14 residues. Trimming cost V 3 bases and J 4 bases; bases outside gene matches: 5.